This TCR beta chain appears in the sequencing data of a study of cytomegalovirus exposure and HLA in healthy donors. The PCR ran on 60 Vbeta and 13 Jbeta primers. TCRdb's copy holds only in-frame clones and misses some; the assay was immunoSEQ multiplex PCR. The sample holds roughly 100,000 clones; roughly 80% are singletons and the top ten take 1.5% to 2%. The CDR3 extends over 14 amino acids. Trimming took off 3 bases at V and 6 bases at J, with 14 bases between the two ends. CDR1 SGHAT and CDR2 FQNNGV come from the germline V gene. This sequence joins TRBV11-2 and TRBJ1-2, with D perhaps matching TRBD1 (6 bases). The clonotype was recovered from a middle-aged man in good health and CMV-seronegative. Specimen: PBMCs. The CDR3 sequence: CASSFGQMGDGYTF. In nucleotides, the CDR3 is TGTGCCAGCAGCTTTGGACAGATGGGTGATGGCTACACCTTC. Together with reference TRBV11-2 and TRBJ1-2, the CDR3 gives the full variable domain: EAGVAQSPRYKIIEKRQSVAFWCNPISGHATLYWYQQILGQGPKLLIQFQNNGVVDDSQLPKDRFSAERLKGVDSTLKIQPAKLEDSAVYLCASSFGQMGDGYTFGSGTRLTVV.